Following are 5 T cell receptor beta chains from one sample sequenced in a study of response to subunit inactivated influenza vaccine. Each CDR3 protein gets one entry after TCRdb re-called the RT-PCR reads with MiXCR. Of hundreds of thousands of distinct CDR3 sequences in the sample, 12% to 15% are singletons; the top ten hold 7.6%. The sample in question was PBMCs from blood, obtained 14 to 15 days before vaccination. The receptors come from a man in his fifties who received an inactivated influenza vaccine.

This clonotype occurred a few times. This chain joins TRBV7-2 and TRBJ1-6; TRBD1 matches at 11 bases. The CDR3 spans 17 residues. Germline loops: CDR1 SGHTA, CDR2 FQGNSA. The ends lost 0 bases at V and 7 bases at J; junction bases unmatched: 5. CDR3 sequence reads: CASSLAGQGARNSPLHF. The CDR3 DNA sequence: TGTGCCAGCAGCTTAGCCGGACAGGGGGCGCGAAATTCACCCCTCCACTTT. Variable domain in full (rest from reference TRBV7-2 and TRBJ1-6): GAGVSQSPSNKVTEKGKDVELRCDPISGHTALYWYRQSLGQGLEFLIYFQGNSAPDKSGLPSDRFSAERTGGSVSTLTIQRTQQEDSAVYLCASSLAGQGARNSPLHFGNGTRLTVT.

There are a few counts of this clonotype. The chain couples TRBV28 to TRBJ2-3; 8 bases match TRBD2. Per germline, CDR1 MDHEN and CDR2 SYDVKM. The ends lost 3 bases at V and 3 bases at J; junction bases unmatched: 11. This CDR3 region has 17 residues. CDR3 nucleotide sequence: TGTGCCAGCAGTTTCCGGGAGGGCCAAAGTTGGACAGATACGCAGTATTTT. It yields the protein CASSFREGQSWTDTQYF.

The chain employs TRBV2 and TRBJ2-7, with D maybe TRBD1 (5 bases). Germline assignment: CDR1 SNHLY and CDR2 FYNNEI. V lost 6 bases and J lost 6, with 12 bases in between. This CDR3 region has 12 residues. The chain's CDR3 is CASRSTRGEQYF. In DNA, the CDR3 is TGTGCCAGCAGGAGCACAAGGGGCGAGCAGTACTTC.

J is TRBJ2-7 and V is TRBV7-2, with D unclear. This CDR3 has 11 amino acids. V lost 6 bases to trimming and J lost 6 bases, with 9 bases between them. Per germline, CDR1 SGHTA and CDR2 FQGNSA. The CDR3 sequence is CASSKGSEQYF. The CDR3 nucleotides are TGTGCCAGCAGTAAAGGGTCCGAGCAGTACTTC.

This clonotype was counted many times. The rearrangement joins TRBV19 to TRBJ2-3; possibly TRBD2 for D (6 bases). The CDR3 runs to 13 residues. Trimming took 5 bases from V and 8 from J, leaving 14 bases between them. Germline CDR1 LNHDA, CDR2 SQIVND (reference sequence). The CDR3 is CASSPRRAGTQYF. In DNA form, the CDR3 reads TGTGCCAGTAGTCCCCGTCGAGCGGGTACGCAGTATTTT.